This T cell receptor (beta chain) was observed in a study of tumor-infiltrating lymphocytes in localized non-small cell lung cancer. Background on the study: Several tumor histologies, both smoking statuses, and some post-neoadjuvant chemotherapy samples were included.

Only in-frame clones appear in the TCRdb table, and some are missing; sequencing was by immunoSEQ multiplex PCR. The sample records fewer than 20,000 clones, over 70% being singletons. Findings and caveats of the study: Higher tumor T cell infiltration than in uninvolved lung was supported by TCRbeta sequencing. Different pieces of the same tissue went to different assays, confounding technical variation with intratumor heterogeneity.

As concerns this clone: Its specificity is unknown.

Germline V gene data show CDR1 as ENHRY and CDR2 as SYGVKD. This CDR3 is built from 13 residues. V lost 0 bases, J lost 6 bases, and 8 bases lay in between. Sequencing used lung tumor tissue. The clonotype originates from a human donor with non-small cell lung cancer. The chain is built from TRBV10-3 and TRBJ1-1; no firm D call. The DNA of the CDR3 is TGTGCCATCAGTGAGTCTGGGGAATCTGAAGCTTTCTTT. Its translation is CAISESGESEAFF.